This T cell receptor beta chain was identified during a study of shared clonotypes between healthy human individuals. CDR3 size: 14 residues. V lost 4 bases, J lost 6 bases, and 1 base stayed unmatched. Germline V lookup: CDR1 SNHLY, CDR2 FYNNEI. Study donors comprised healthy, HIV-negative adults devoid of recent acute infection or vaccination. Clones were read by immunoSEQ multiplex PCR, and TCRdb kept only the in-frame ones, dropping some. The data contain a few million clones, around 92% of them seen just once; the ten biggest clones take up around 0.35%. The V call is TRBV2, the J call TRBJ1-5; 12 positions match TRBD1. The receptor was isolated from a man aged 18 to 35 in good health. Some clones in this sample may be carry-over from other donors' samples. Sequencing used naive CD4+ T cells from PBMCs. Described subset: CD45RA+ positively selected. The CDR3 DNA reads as TGTGCCAGCAGTGGGGACAGGGGGCTTCAGCCCCAGCATTTT. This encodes CASSGDRGLQPQHF.